The 2 T cell receptor beta chains below come from one sample, sequenced in a study of shared clonotypes between healthy human individuals. Sequencing was performed with immunoSEQ multiplex PCR; in TCRdb, only in-frame clones are kept and a portion is missing. The data contain about 640,000 clones, about 78% of them singletons. The sequenced sample was memory CD4+ T cells sorted from blood. Subset defined: CD45RA-negative fraction. These receptors came from a young woman in good health.

The rearrangement joins TRBV7-9 to TRBJ2-3; no definite D call. This CDR3 contains 12 residues. Per the germline V gene, CDR1 is SEHNR and CDR2 is FQNEAQ (reference sequence). The germline V and J ends were trimmed by 11 bases and 4 bases, with 13 bases remaining between them. The CDR3 nucleotides are TGTGCCGGCGTCGACGAGTCAGATACGCAGTATTTT. Translating gives CAGVDESDTQYF.

The rearrangement joins TRBV28 to TRBJ1-3; no clear D. CDR1 is MDHEN and CDR2 is SYDVKM in the germline V gene. The CDR3 length is 15 residues. V dropped 2 bases and J dropped 0 bases, with 8 bases sitting between them. The CDR3 DNA is TGTGCCAGCAGTTTACTGAAGAGCTCTGGAAACACCATATATTTT. It encodes CASSLLKSSGNTIYF. The entire variable domain, with the rest obtained from reference TRBV28 and TRBJ1-3, is as follows: DVKVTQSSRYLVKRTGEKVFLECVQDMDHENMFWYRQDPGLGLRLIYFSYDVKMKEKGDIPEGYSVSREKKERFSLILESASTNQTSMYLCASSLLKSSGNTIYFGEGSWLTVV.